The 3 T cell receptor beta chains listed next were all sequenced from one sample in a study of T cells in localized non-small cell lung cancer. Only in-frame clones appear in the TCRdb table, and some are missing; sequencing was by immunoSEQ multiplex PCR. The sample lists about 47,000 clones, approximately 90% occurring once. The sample in question was PBMCs, obtained before any cancer treatment. These receptor sequences come from a man between 40 and 75 years old with stage II lung adenocarcinoma.

The V gene is TRBV5-1, the J gene TRBJ1-6; no firm D call. This CDR3 has 15 residues. Germline CDR1 and CDR2: SGHRS and YFSETQ. V was pared by 4 bases and J by 8 bases, with 16 bases between. CDR3 DNA sequence: TGCGCCAGCAGCCTATCCGGGTCTTCCGATTCACCCCTCCACTTT. It is translated as CASSLSGSSDSPLHF.

CDR3 in amino acids: CASSPGPNTEAFF. For the CDR3, the DNA is TGTGCCAGCTCACCAGGGCCGAACACTGAAGCTTTCTTT. V and J are TRBV18 and TRBJ1-1; D call uncertain. Germline CDR1 is KGHSH and CDR2 is LQKENI. The CDR3 runs 13 residues. Trimming removed 2 bases from V and 1 base from J, with 5 bases in between.

The chain uses TRBV6-6 and TRBJ2-7; 9 nucleotides line up with TRBD1. After removal of 2 bases from V and 6 bases from J, the junction contained 5 bases not matched to a gene. This CDR3 contains 14 residues. Germline V gene sequence: CDR1 MNHNY, CDR2 SVGAGI (reference sequence). CDR3 residues: CASSYTGQGGEQYV. The CDR3 nucleotides read TGTGCCAGCAGTTACACGGGACAGGGTGGCGAGCAGTACGTC.